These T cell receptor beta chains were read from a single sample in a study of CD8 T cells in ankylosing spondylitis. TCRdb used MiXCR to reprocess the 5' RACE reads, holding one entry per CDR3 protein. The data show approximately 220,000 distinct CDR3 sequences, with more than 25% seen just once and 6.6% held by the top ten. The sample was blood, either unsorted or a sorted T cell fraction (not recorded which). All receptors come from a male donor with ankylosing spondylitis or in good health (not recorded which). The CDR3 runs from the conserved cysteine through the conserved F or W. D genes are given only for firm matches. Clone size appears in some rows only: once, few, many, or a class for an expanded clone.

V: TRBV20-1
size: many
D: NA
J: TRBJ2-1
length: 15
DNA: TGCAGTGCTCCCCCCCCAGCGGGCTTACTCAATGAGCAGTTCTTC
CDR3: CSAPPPAGLLNEQFF

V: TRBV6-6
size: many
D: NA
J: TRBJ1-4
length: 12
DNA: TGTGCCAGCAAGCTGGGCGAGGAAAAACTGTTTTTT
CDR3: CASKLGEEKLFF

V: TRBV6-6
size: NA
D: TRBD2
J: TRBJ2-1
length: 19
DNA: TGTGCCAGCAGTTACGACCCGACTGGTACTAGCGGGAGGTCCAATGAGCAGTTCTTC
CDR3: CASSYDPTGTSGRSNEQFF

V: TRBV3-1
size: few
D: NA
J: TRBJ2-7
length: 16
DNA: TGTGCCAGCAGCCAAGACTTCGGGAGTGGGTTCTACGAGCAGTACTTC
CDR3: CASSQDFGSGFYEQYF

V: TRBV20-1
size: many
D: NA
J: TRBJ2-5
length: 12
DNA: TGCAGTGCTAGCGGTCTTATCGAGACCCAGTACTTC
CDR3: CSASGLIETQYF

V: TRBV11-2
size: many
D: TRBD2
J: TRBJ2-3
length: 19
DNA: TGTGCCAGCAGCTTAGGCGGGACTAGCGGGAGCATCTACACAGATACGCAGTATTTT
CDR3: CASSLGGTSGSIYTDTQYF

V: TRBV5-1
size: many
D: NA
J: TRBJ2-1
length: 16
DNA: TGCGCCAGCAGCTTGGGGCTTGGGACCACCGGCGGTGGGCAGTTCTTC
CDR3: CASSLGLGTTGGGQFF

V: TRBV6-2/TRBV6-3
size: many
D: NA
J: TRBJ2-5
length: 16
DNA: TGTGCCAGCAGTTACTCGAATCCGGGAGTGGAAGAGACCCAGTACTTC
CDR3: CASSYSNPGVEETQYF

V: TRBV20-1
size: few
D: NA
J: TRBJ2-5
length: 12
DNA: TGCAGTGCTAGCAGGGGAGACGAGACCCAGTACTTC
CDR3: CSASRGDETQYF

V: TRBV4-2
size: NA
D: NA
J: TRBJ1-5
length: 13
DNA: TGTGCCAGCAGCCAAGATGGGGATCAGCCCCAGCATTTT
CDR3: CASSQDGDQPQHF

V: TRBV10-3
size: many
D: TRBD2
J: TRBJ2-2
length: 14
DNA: TGTGCCATCAGAGGGACTAGCGTGGACGGGGAGCTGTTTTTT
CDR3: CAIRGTSVDGELFF

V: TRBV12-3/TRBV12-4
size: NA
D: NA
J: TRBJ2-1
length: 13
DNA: TGTGCCAGCAGTCCCGGGACCCTAACTGAGCAGTTCTTC
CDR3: CASSPGTLTEQFF

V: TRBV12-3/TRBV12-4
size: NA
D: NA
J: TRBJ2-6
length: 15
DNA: TGTGCCAGCAGGCGCGACAGCTCTGGGGCCAACGTCCTGACTTTC
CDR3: CASRRDSSGANVLTF

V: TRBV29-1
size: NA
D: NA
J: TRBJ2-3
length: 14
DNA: TGCAGCGTTGCCCCGAGGGCCACTGGAGATACGCAGTATTTT
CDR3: CSVAPRATGDTQYF

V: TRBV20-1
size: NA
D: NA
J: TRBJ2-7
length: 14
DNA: TGCAGTGCTAGCGGGGGTATGAGAGAATACGAGCAGTACTTC
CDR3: CSASGGMREYEQYF

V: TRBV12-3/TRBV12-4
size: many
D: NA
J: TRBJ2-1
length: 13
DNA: TGTGCCAGCAGCCAAAATAGGTGGAATGAGCAGTTCTTC
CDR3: CASSQNRWNEQFF

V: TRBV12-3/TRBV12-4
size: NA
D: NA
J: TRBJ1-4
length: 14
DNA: TGTGCCAGCAGGCGTGCCGGGGGCGCGGAAAAACTGTTTTTT
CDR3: CASRRAGGAEKLFF

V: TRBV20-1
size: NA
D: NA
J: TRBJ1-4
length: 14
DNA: TGCAGTGCTTCCCCCGGGACAACTAATGAAAAACTGTTTTTT
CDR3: CSASPGTTNEKLFF

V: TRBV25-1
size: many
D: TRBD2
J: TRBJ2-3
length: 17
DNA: TGTGCCAGCAGTGAATCTGGTTGGGGACTAGGAAAGGATACGCAGTATTTT
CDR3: CASSESGWGLGKDTQYF

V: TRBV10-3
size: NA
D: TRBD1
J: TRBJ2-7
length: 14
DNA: TGTGCCATCAGTGAGGTCGGGCAGGGGGACGAGCAGTACTTC
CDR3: CAISEVGQGDEQYF

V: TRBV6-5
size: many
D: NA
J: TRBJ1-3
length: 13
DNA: TGTGCCAGCAGTTACTCCCAAGGAAACACCATATATTTT
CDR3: CASSYSQGNTIYF

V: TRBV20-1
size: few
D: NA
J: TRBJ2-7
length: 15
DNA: TGCAGTGCTACCGCCCTCCTCGGGACCACCTACGAGCAGTACTTC
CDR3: CSATALLGTTYEQYF